Listed below are T cell receptor beta chains from one sample, sequenced in a study of T cell responses to AZD1222 COVID-19 vaccine. Profiling relied on immunoSEQ multiplex PCR, and the TCRdb table lists in-frame clones only, not all of them. The table lists more than 120,000 clones, 70% to 90% of them singletons. The source material was peripheral blood, sampled 28 days after the second AZD1222 dose. The receptors derive from an adult who received the AZD1222 COVID-19 vaccine. CDR3s include the opening cysteine and the closing phenylalanine or tryptophan. D genes are given only for firm matches. Clone size is shown for a subset of rows, as once, few, many or a class of expanded clone.

j_call v_call clone_size d_call cdr3_nt cdr3_aa
TRBJ2-3 TRBV7-9 - TRBD2 TGTGCCAGCAGCATGAAGGGACTAGCGAGCACAGATACGCAGTATTTT CASSMKGLASTDTQYF
TRBJ1-1 TRBV5-8 - TRBD1 TGTGCCAGCAGCAGCCGACAGGGGGGGGACACTGAAGCTTTCTTT CASSSRQGGDTEAFF
TRBJ2-5 TRBV19 - - TGTGCCAGTAGTTCGACGCCTGGGGGCGGGGAGACCCAGTACTTC CASSSTPGGGETQYF
TRBJ2-7 TRBV3-1/TRBV3-2 - - TGTGCCAGCAGCCAACCCCACCGAAGACACGAGCAGTACTTC CASSQPHRRHEQYF
TRBJ2-5 TRBV29-1 - TRBD2 TGCAGCGGAGGAGTGGCTAGCGGGAGTTCGGGGACCCAGTACTTC CSGGVASGSSGTQYF
TRBJ1-2 TRBV29-1 once - TGCAGCGTTCGGACAGCTGCCTATGGCTACACCTTC CSVRTAAYGYTF
TRBJ2-2 TRBV28 - - TGTGCCAGCAGTGTAGGGAACACCGGGGAGCTGTTTTTT CASSVGNTGELFF
TRBJ2-1 TRBV30 - - TGTGCCTGGGGTAATAGTCAGGCGCAGTTCTTC CAWGNSQAQFF
TRBJ1-2 TRBV15 - TRBD1 TGTGCCACCAGCAGAGATCGGACAGGGAACTATGGCTACACCTTC CATSRDRTGNYGYTF
TRBJ2-2 TRBV5-1 - - TGCGCCAGCAGCTTGTGGAGTAACACCGGGGAGCTGTTTTTT CASSLWSNTGELFF
TRBJ2-3 TRBV19 - - TGTGCCAGTAGTCCCCTCCCACCAGATACGCAGTATTTT CASSPLPPDTQYF
TRBJ2-7 TRBV5-1 - - TGCGCCAGCAGACCCACGTCGTCCTACGAGCAGTACTTC CASRPTSSYEQYF
TRBJ2-6 TRBV19 - - TGTGCCAGTAGTACCCAGAGCCTAGGAGCCAACGTCCTGACTTTC CASSTQSLGANVLTF
TRBJ2-3 TRBV5-1 - - TGCGCCAGCAGCTACGTCCCTAGCACAGATACGCAGTATTTT CASSYVPSTDTQYF
TRBJ1-5 TRBV19 once TRBD1 TGTGCCACTAACGACCATCACAGGGGGAATCAGCCCCAGCATTTT CATNDHHRGNQPQHF
TRBJ1-4 TRBV4-1 - - TGCGCCAGCAGCCAAGATATGAGGGGTGACCATGAAAAACTGTTTTTT CASSQDMRGDHEKLFF
TRBJ2-5 TRBV19 - - TGTGCCAGTAGTATATTAGGGGGAGAGACCCAGTACTTC CASSILGGETQYF
TRBJ1-5 TRBV3-1/TRBV3-2 few - TGTGCCAGCAGCCAAGATCAGGCTCAGCCCCAGCATTTT CASSQDQAQPQHF
TRBJ1-2 TRBV25-1 - TRBD1 TGTGCCAGCAGTCCTACTAGGGGGCTCCGTGGCTACACCTTC CASSPTRGLRGYTF
TRBJ1-6 TRBV5-1 once TRBD1 TGCGCCAGCCATGGGGACAGACCCTCGAATTCACCCCTCCACTTT CASHGDRPSNSPLHF
TRBJ1-1 TRBV2 - - TGTGCCAGCAGTTACAGGGTCCCTGAAGCTTTCTTT CASSYRVPEAFF
TRBJ1-2 TRBV14 - - TGTGCCAGCAGCCAGGGGGCTAACTATGGCTACACCTTC CASSQGANYGYTF
TRBJ1-4 TRBV11-2 few - TGTGCCAGCAGCTTATATGGGTCGGGGAGTGAAAAACTGTTTTTT CASSLYGSGSEKLFF
TRBJ2-7 TRBV6-5 - - TGTGCCAGCAGGCTGGGAGGTGGGGACGAGCAGTACTTC CASRLGGGDEQYF
TRBJ1-3 TRBV27 - TRBD1 TGTGCCAGCAGTCTAGGACAGGGCCCTGGAAACACCATATATTTT CASSLGQGPGNTIYF
TRBJ1-1 TRBV28 - - TGTGCCGGTACCAGGGGCACTGAAGCTTTCTTT CAGTRGTEAFF
TRBJ2-7 TRBV30 - - TGTGCCTGGAGTGCAGGACTGATAAGCGAGCAGTACTTC CAWSAGLISEQYF
TRBJ1-4 TRBV30 - TRBD1 TGTGCCTGCCAACAGGGGAGGGGGGAAAAACTGTTTTTT CACQQGRGEKLFF
TRBJ2-5 TRBV2 - - TGTGCCAGCACATTCCTACCTACAGGGGAGACCCAGTACTTC CASTFLPTGETQYF
TRBJ2-5 TRBV15 - TRBD2 TGTGCCACCAGCAGGGGGGTAGCGGGGGCCGAAGAGACCCAGTACTTC CATSRGVAGAEETQYF
TRBJ1-2 TRBV10-3 - - TGTGCCATCAGTGACTCTAAGACAGCTAACTATGGCTACACCTTC CAISDSKTANYGYTF
TRBJ1-4 TRBV21-1 - - TGTGCCAGCAGCAATTGGTCGGGGACAGGGGATGAAAAACTGTTTTTT CASSNWSGTGDEKLFF
TRBJ1-2 TRBV19 - - TGTGCCAGTAGACAGGGTCCCTATGGCTACACCTTC CASRQGPYGYTF
TRBJ2-3 TRBV13 - TRBD1 TGTGCCAGCAGCCCGGGACAGGGTTTGGATACGCAGTATTTT CASSPGQGLDTQYF
TRBJ1-5 TRBV19 - TRBD1 TGTGCCAGTACCACCCGGGACAGAAATCAGCCCCAGCATTTT CASTTRDRNQPQHF
TRBJ1-4 TRBV11-2 - TRBD1 TGTGCCAGCGCGGGAGGGGGCCGGGAAAAACTGTTTTTT CASAGGGREKLFF
TRBJ1-1 TRBV19 - TRBD1 TGTGCCAGTAGTATAGGACAGGGGGCTGAAGCTTTCTTT CASSIGQGAEAFF
TRBJ1-5 TRBV6-5 - TRBD1 TGTGCCAGCAGTTCTCGGCAGGGGGCTAATCAGCCCCAGCATTTT CASSSRQGANQPQHF
TRBJ2-7 TRBV9 - - TGTGCCAGCAGCCCCAACCTCAACCCCCTCTACGAGCAGTACTTC CASSPNLNPLYEQYF